This T cell receptor (beta chain) was observed in a study of control samples from healthy donors and cancer patients. Clones were sequenced by immunoSEQ multiplex PCR, and TCRdb holds only the in-frame ones, with some missing. The table records about 55,000 clones, 70% to 90% of them present only once. The sequenced sample was blood. The source is a man aged 50 to 59 in good health.

The CDR3 DNA sequence: TGTGCCAGCAGTGATACCGGCCCGGTCTCTCACAATGAGCAGTTCTTC. Protein: CASSDTGPVSHNEQFF. V and J are TRBV2 and TRBJ2-1; no reliable D call. This CDR3 spans 16 amino acids. Trimming pared 3 bases from V and 5 bases from J, leaving 17 bases between. Germline-derived CDR1 and CDR2 are SNHLY and FYNNEI. Variable domain in full (rest from reference TRBV2 and TRBJ2-1): EPEVTQTPSHQVTQMGQEVILRCVPISNHLYFYWYRQILGQKVEFLVSFYNNEISEKSEIFDDQFSVERPDGSNFTLKIRSTKLEDSAMYFCASSDTGPVSHNEQFFGPGTRLTVL.